The clone carrying this T cell receptor beta chain was found many times. Its antigen is still unknown. The ends lost 0 bases at V and 5 bases at J; junction bases unmatched: 4. The germline gives CDR1 SGHRS, CDR2 YFSETQ. This CDR3 has 15 residues. The sample originates from a study of CD8+CD57+ T cells in acquired aplastic anemia. The study's findings and limits: Overlapping CD8+ CDR3 repertoires of patients and controls contained some 30 shared sequences.

Genomic DNA served as template for TCR beta VDJ and CDR3 profiling. TCRdb called the reads again in MiXCR, with one record for every CDR3 protein. Among some 170,000 distinct CDR3 sequences listed, 35% to 55% were seen once. The chain links TRBV5-1 to TRBJ2-1, with 8 bases identical to TRBD2. The receptor was derived from a human donor in good health. Source material: sorted CD4+, CD8+, or CD8+CD57+ T cells (not recorded which) from PBMCs. CDR3 region: CASSLGGGIHNEQFF. In DNA form, the CDR3 reads TGCGCCAGCAGCTTGGGCGGGGGGATTCACAATGAGCAGTTCTTC.